Listed below are T cell receptor beta chains from one sample, sequenced in a study of vaccination and CD4 T cells after COVID-19. Each CDR3 protein is one row after TCRdb ran MiXCR on the PCR reads. In the table there are 15,000 to 20,000 distinct CDR3 sequences, roughly 56% of which are singletons. These TCRs' antigens remain unknown. The specimen was CD4+ T cells from blood, cultured in vitro, collected after SARS-CoV-2 vaccination. Receptor source: a human donor who had recovered from COVID-19. CDR3s include the opening cysteine and the closing phenylalanine or tryptophan. D genes are given only for firm matches. Clone size is given for some rows only: seen once, a few or many times, or a class if the clone is expanded.

>TRBV28|TRBJ1-6|TRBD1|NA
CASSRDRAFGSYNSPLHF
TGTGCCAGCAGTCGGGACAGGGCCTTTGGATCCTATAATTCACCCCTCCACTTT
>TRBV29-1|TRBJ2-3|NA|few
CSVDTIGGADTQYF
TGCAGCGTTGACACCATAGGGGGTGCAGATACGCAGTATTTT
>TRBV20-1|TRBJ1-1|NA|few
CSAGGTGPNTEAFF
TGCAGTGCTGGCGGAACTGGGCCGAACACTGAAGCTTTCTTT
>TRBV2|TRBJ2-5|NA|few
CASSPTYQETQYF
TGTGCCAGCAGTCCGACGTACCAAGAGACCCAGTACTTC
>TRBV20-1|TRBJ1-6|NA|NA
CSALGGVNSPLHF
TGCAGTGCTTTGGGAGGGGTTAACTCACCCCTCCACTTT
>TRBV19|TRBJ2-5|NA|NA
CASSMRQGLKTQYF
TGTGCCAGTAGTATGAGGCAGGGGCTTAAGACCCAGTACTTC
>TRBV29-1|TRBJ2-1|TRBD2|once
CSVTGTSGGNNEQFF
TGCAGCGTGACCGGGACTAGCGGAGGGAACAATGAGCAGTTCTTC
>TRBV24-1|TRBJ2-1|TRBD1|NA
CATSDRDSLSYNEQFF
TGTGCCACCAGTGACCGGGACAGTCTCTCCTACAATGAGCAGTTCTTC
>TRBV27|TRBJ2-5|NA|NA
CASWPLGTARRETQYF
TGTGCCAGCTGGCCGCTCGGGACGGCGAGGAGAGAGACCCAGTACTTC
>TRBV7-2|TRBJ1-4|NA|NA
CASSLLPGSATNEKLFF
TGTGCCAGCAGCTTATTGCCAGGCAGCGCAACTAATGAAAAACTGTTTTTT
>TRBV27|TRBJ1-1|NA|few
CASSPGFGERNTEAFF
TGTGCCAGCAGCCCCGGATTTGGTGAGAGGAACACTGAAGCTTTCTTT
>TRBV20-1|TRBJ2-3|TRBD2|few
CSAASGIEDTQYF
TGCAGTGCAGCTAGCGGGATTGAAGATACGCAGTATTTT
>TRBV28|TRBJ1-5|NA|NA
CASSPAGTSLGNQPQHF
TGTGCCAGCAGTCCCGCCGGGACATCGCTGGGCAATCAGCCCCAGCATTTT
>TRBV7-6|TRBJ2-2|NA|NA
CASSVTQGGFGGELFF
TGTGCCAGCAGCGTCACGCAGGGGGGGTTCGGCGGGGAGCTGTTTTTT
>TRBV28|TRBJ2-7|TRBD2|NA
CASSVTSGKRVEQYF
TGTGCCAGCAGCGTCACTAGCGGGAAGAGGGTCGAGCAGTACTTC
>TRBV11-2|TRBJ1-2|NA|NA
CASSLDRTSYGYTF
TGTGCCAGCAGCTTAGATCGGACGTCCTATGGCTACACCTTC
>TRBV6-1|TRBJ1-2|TRBD1|NA
CASSDRDRGWYTF
TGTGCCAGCAGCGACCGGGACAGGGGCTGGTACACCTTC
>TRBV7-3|TRBJ1-6|NA|NA
CASSPRGGAYNSPLHF
TGTGCCAGCAGCCCCAGAGGGGGGGCCTATAATTCACCCCTCCACTTT
>TRBV7-2|TRBJ1-3|NA|NA
CASSLVTGRTGNTIYF
TGTGCCAGCAGCTTAGTGACAGGCCGTACAGGAAACACCATATATTTT
>TRBV6-1|TRBJ2-7|NA|NA
CASSEQGVLYGEQYF
TGTGCCAGCAGTGAACAAGGAGTCCTGTACGGGGAGCAGTACTTC
>TRBV20-1|TRBJ1-2|NA|NA
CSANSGLPYGYTF
TGCAGTGCAAATTCAGGGCTACCTTATGGCTACACCTTC
>TRBV5-4|TRBJ1-6|NA|once
CASSLAGPPSPLHF
TGTGCCAGCAGCTTGGCGGGGCCTCCGTCACCCCTCCACTTT
>TRBV20-1|TRBJ1-1|NA|few
CSAATGNTEAFF
TGCAGTGCTGCCACGGGGAACACTGAAGCTTTCTTT
>TRBV3-1|TRBJ1-5|NA|NA
CASSQAGRINQPQHF
TGTGCCAGCAGCCAAGCGGGACGGATCAATCAGCCCCAGCATTTT